This entry lists 21 T cell receptor beta chains sequenced from one sample in a study of blood T cell repertoires in COVID-19. The assay was immunoSEQ multiplex PCR, and TCRdb's table has in-frame clones only and misses some. Of 220,000 or so clones listed, roughly four fifths are singletons. Sequenced sample: peripheral blood. Receptor source: a woman aged 30 to 39 who had recovered from COVID-19.

This clone was seen only once. The chain joins TRBV30 to TRBJ1-5, with D maybe TRBD1 (5 bases). The length of the CDR3 is 14 residues. V lost 1 base and J 1 base, leaving 8 bases between the germline ends. CDR1 is GTSNPN and CDR2 is SVGIG in the germline V gene (reference sequence). The CDR3 bases are TGTGCCTGGAGTGGACAGCAAAGCAATCAGCCCCAGCATTTT. Its protein product is CAWSGQQSNQPQHF.

The table lists this clone with a count of one. The V call is TRBV15, the J call TRBJ2-7, with D tentatively TRBD2 (7 bases). Trimming took off 7 bases at V and 4 bases at J, with 20 bases between the two ends. The CDR3 loop spans 15 amino acids. Germline CDR1 and CDR2: LNHNV and YYDKDF (reference sequence). The CDR3 is CATNPGRGRSYEQYF. The CDR3 nucleotides read TGTGCCACCAACCCGGGGAGGGGGAGGTCATACGAGCAGTACTTC. Supplemented by reference TRBV15 and TRBJ2-7, the full variable domain reads DAMVIQNPRYQVTQFGKPVTLSCSQTLNHNVMYWYQQKSSQAPKLLFHYYDKDFNNEADTPDNFQSRRPNTSFCFLDIRSPGLGDTAMYLCATNPGRGRSYEQYFGPGTRLTVT.

The chain combines TRBV12-3 or TRBV12-4 with TRBJ1-2; 7 bases agree with TRBD1. V lost 6 bases to trimming and J lost 6 bases; unmatched junction nucleotides: 4. This CDR3 has 12 amino acids. Written as DNA, the CDR3 is TGTGCCAGCAGCCGCGGGACAGATGGCTACACCTTC. This encodes CASSRGTDGYTF.

This chain uses TRBV7-9 with TRBJ1-1; tentative D call: TRBD1 (6 bases). The CDR3 sequence is 18 residues long. Germline CDR1 is SEHNR and CDR2 is FQNEAQ (reference sequence). Trimming removed 5 bases at V and 0 bases at J, with 22 bases between. The CDR3: CASSPPGGGVMMNTEAFF. CDR3 bases: TGTGCCAGCAGCCCGCCAGGAGGGGGGGTAATGATGAACACTGAAGCTTTCTTT.

Written as DNA, the CDR3 is TGTGCCAGCAGTTACTCGACAGGGAGGAATTCACCCCTCCACTTT. It encodes CASSYSTGRNSPLHF. This chain joins TRBV6-5 and TRBJ1-6; 7 bases are a match to TRBD1. This CDR3 contains 15 residues. Losses at the gene ends were 0 bases for V and 7 bases for J; bases not matched to a gene: 3. Looked up from germline, CDR1 is MNHEY and CDR2 is SVGAGI.

This clone was counted once. This chain's CDR3 is CASSGVANVLTF. The CDR3 DNA follows: TGTGCCAGCTCGGGAGTGGCCAACGTCCTGACTTTC. This chain connects TRBV18 to TRBJ2-6, with a weak D call TRBD2 (5 bases). CDR3 length equals 12 residues. V shed 6 bases and J shed 6 bases, with 6 bases lying between them. Germline lookup yields CDR1 KGHSH and CDR2 LQKENI.

V is TRBV7-9 and J is TRBJ2-5; D is perhaps TRBD2 (6 bases). The length of the CDR3 is 12 residues. V was shortened by 5 bases and J by 5 bases, with 9 bases between the two germline ends. CDR1 SEHNR and CDR2 FQNEAQ come from the germline V gene (reference sequence). CDR3 protein: CASSRGWETQYF. The CDR3 nucleotides read TGTGCCAGCAGCCGGGGGTGGGAGACCCAGTACTTC.

The chain combines TRBV25-1 with TRBJ2-7; the D is unclear. Trimming stripped 5 bases from V and 4 bases from J, with 3 bases between. The CDR3 runs 10 residues. The germline CDR1 and CDR2 sequences are MGHDK and SYGVNS. This CDR3 is CASSLYEQYF. The CDR3 nucleotides read TGTGCCAGCAGTTTATACGAGCAGTACTTC.

This chain joins TRBV6-5 and TRBJ2-7, with D perhaps matching TRBD2 (5 bases). The germline V gene encodes CDR1 MNHEY and CDR2 SVGAGI. This CDR3 spans 14 amino acids. V was shortened by 6 bases and J by 4 bases, with 16 bases between the two germline ends. CDR3 DNA sequence: TGTGCCAGCAGCCAACCCCCTAGCAGGTACGAGCAGTACTTC. Protein sequence: CASSQPPSRYEQYF.

V usage is TRBV4-2 and J usage is TRBJ2-7; TRBD2 matches 10 bases. V lost 1 base, J lost 2 bases, and 5 bases stayed unmatched. Per germline, CDR1 LGHNA and CDR2 YNFKEQ. There are 16 residues in the CDR3. CDR3 DNA sequence: TGTGCCAGCAGCCAAGTCCCAGCGGGAGGGCCCTACGAGCAGTACTTC. It specifies CASSQVPAGGPYEQYF.

This chain connects TRBV6-4 to TRBJ1-2; possibly TRBD1 for D (6 bases). CDR1 MRHNA and CDR2 SNTAGT come from the germline V gene. Trimming stripped 3 bases from V and 0 bases from J, with 11 bases between. CDR3 length: 15 residues. CDR3 nucleotide sequence: TGTGCCAGCAGTGAAACGGGACAAACTAACTATGGCTACACCTTC. It codes for CASSETGQTNYGYTF.

The V and J genes are TRBV7-6 and TRBJ2-5; TRBD2 is a possible D gene (5 bases). This CDR3 region has 15 residues. The V end was cut by 3 bases, the J end by 5 bases, with 16 bases between. The germline V gene encodes CDR1 SGHVS and CDR2 FNYEAQ. CDR3 DNA: TGTGCCAGCAGCTTTAATACTGTGCGCGGGGAGACCCAGTACTTC. Protein product: CASSFNTVRGETQYF.

V and J are TRBV29-1 and TRBJ1-6; D might be TRBD1 (5 bases). The ends were cut back, 4 bases at V and 7 bases at J, with 14 bases in the middle. This CDR3 has 14 amino acids. From germline, CDR1 is SQVTM and CDR2 ANQGSEA. Here the CDR3 reads CSVGSGMANSPLHF. As DNA, the CDR3 is TGCAGCGTTGGGTCAGGGATGGCGAATTCACCCCTCCACTTT.

This chain joins TRBV4-2 and TRBJ2-2; TRBD1 aligns across 9 bases. CDR3 size: 15 residues. Germline V gene data show CDR1 as LGHNA and CDR2 as YNFKEQ. The V gene end was trimmed by 3 bases and the J gene end by 7 bases; junction bases not matched to a gene: 6. In DNA, the CDR3 is TGTGCCAGCAGCCAGAGGGACAGGGAGGGCGGGGAGCTGTTTTTT. Translating gives CASSQRDREGGELFF.

This clone was counted once. The rearrangement joins TRBV18 to TRBJ1-1; the D is unclear. In germline, CDR1 is KGHSH, CDR2 LQKENI. This CDR3 has 14 residues. With 1 base removed from V and 1 base from J, the gap between germline ends came to 7 bases. CDR3 residues: CASSPRAENTEAFF. The DNA for the CDR3 is TGTGCCAGCTCACCACGGGCTGAGAACACTGAAGCTTTCTTT.

The V call is TRBV13, the J call TRBJ2-2, with 12 bases lining up with TRBD2. The CDR3 covers 14 residues. Looked up from germline, CDR1 is PRHDT and CDR2 is FYEKMQ (reference sequence). Unmatched junction bases numbered 0, after V lost 4 bases and J lost 6 bases. The CDR3 spells CASSSSGRAGELFF. CDR3 in DNA: TGTGCCAGCAGCTCTAGCGGGAGGGCCGGGGAGCTGTTTTTT. The full variable domain, its missing parts supplied by reference TRBV13 and TRBJ2-2, is AAGVIQSPRHLIKEKRETATLKCYPIPRHDTVYWYQQGPGQDPQFLISFYEKMQSDKGSIPDRFSAQQFSDYHSELNMSSLELGDSALYFCASSSSGRAGELFFGEGSRLTVL.

This clone has only one observation. The V gene is TRBV10-3, the J gene TRBJ2-7; TRBD2 might be the D (6 bases). CDR1 is ENHRY and CDR2 is SYGVKD in the germline V gene. The ends were cut back, 2 bases at V and 4 bases at J, with 9 bases in the middle. CDR3 length: 13 amino acids. The CDR3 region is CAISEGGSYEQYF. The CDR3 nucleotides read TGTGCCATCAGTGAGGGGGGGTCTTACGAGCAGTACTTC.

The V and J genes are TRBV29-1 and TRBJ2-7; 11 bases align to TRBD1. With 5 bases clipped from V and 3 bases from J, the junction kept 6 bases outside the gene matches. Per germline, CDR1 SQVTM and CDR2 ANQGSEA. The CDR3 extends over 14 amino acids. The CDR3 loop is CSVLPGQGVYEQYF. CDR3 coding DNA: TGCAGCGTTCTTCCGGGACAGGGGGTCTACGAGCAGTACTTC.

The chain recombines TRBV2 with TRBJ1-3; D is uncertain. The CDR3 is made up of 14 amino acids. Deletions cut 5 bases from V and 0 bases from J, with 8 bases between. Germline CDR1 is SNHLY and CDR2 is FYNNEI. The DNA for the CDR3 is TGTGCCAGCAGTCAGACAAGCTCTGGAAACACCATATATTTT. This sequence encodes CASSQTSSGNTIYF. The full variable domain, in which reference TRBV2 and TRBJ1-3 provide the parts outside the CDR3, is EPEVTQTPSHQVTQMGQEVILRCVPISNHLYFYWYRQILGQKVEFLVSFYNNEISEKSEIFDDQFSVERPDGSNFTLKIRSTKLEDSAMYFCASSQTSSGNTIYFGEGSWLTVV.

The rearrangement uses TRBV2 and TRBJ2-7; tentatively, D is TRBD1 (6 bases). The CDR3 covers 14 residues. V was trimmed by 8 bases and J by 3 bases, leaving 17 bases between them. The germline gives CDR1 SNHLY, CDR2 FYNNEI. The CDR3 loop is CASVRDTSFYEQYF. The CDR3 bases are TGTGCCAGCGTCCGGGACACTAGTTTCTACGAGCAGTACTTC.

The chain combines TRBV30 with TRBJ2-2, with 7 bases fitting TRBD2. Looked up from germline, CDR1 is GTSNPN and CDR2 is SVGIG (reference sequence). CDR3 length equals 15 residues. Trimming removed 0 bases from V and 4 bases from J; junction bases left unmatched: 5. CDR3: CAWSVAGEVTGELFF. CDR3 nucleotide sequence: TGTGCCTGGAGTGTTGCGGGAGAGGTCACCGGGGAGCTGTTTTTT.